Listed below are T cell receptor beta chains from one sample, sequenced in a study of Ad26.COV2.S vaccination and SARS-CoV-2 variants. Using immunoSEQ multiplex PCR, the repertoire was profiled, and TCRdb retains in-frame clones only, with some absent. The sample holds roughly 330,000 clones, roughly 90% seen once. The sample in question was peripheral blood, obtained in a trial of Ad26.COV2.S vaccine versus placebo. These receptors were obtained from a person between 18 and 65 years old who received the Ad26.COV2.S COVID-19 vaccine or a placebo. The conserved cysteine and the conserved F or W are not part of the CDR3 here. The D gene is left open where the match is weak.

TRBV27	TRBD2	ASSPLAGGPRTDTQY
TRBV18	TRBD1	ASSPTGVPNQPQH
TRBV18	TRBD1	ASSPGQPLQMNTEAF
TRBV5-1	NA	ASSLDAPQGYGYT
TRBV20-1	TRBD1	SAGQGPEAF
TRBV3-1/TRBV3-2	NA	ASSHRTNWQSGANVLT
TRBV7-9	NA	ASSSPGGMNTEAF
TRBV15	NA	ATSRDLAYGHRF
TRBV11-3	NA	ASSSTNEQF
TRBV4-3	NA	ASSPASRQTQY
TRBV6-2/TRBV6-3	NA	ASSYPSQVNTEAF
TRBV4-3	NA	ASSLLATGELF
TRBV6-4	NA	ASSQQGGQETQY
TRBV9	NA	ASSVDGGNTGELF
TRBV19	NA	ASSIVFGEEESNQPQH
TRBV4-3	TRBD1	ASSQGLGQGSNTGELF
TRBV11-2	NA	ASSITQGINTEAF
TRBV6-4	TRBD2	ASSDSSSGDYNEQF
TRBV11-3	NA	ASSDIWRHTGELF
TRBV28	NA	ASSFEVRANYGYT
TRBV19	TRBD1	ASSKGASNTEAF
TRBV24-1	NA	ATSDLWEYSNQPQH
TRBV27	NA	ASRRGTEAF
TRBV18	NA	ASSPQPMNTEAF
TRBV5-5	TRBD1	ASSPDQGAGQPQH
TRBV27	TRBD2	ASSLIAGLYNEQF
TRBV28	NA	ASSRGSDSYGYT
TRBV6-5	NA	ASSPKVYSPLH
TRBV4-3	NA	ASSQDMGYNYGYT
TRBV19	NA	ASTPDLPNTEAF
TRBV14	TRBD1	ASSQGRQGVATEAF
TRBV5-1	TRBD1	ASSLRQGSGEKLF
TRBV25-1	NA	ASRVGFAGELF
TRBV7-2	TRBD1	ASSLQGARFKFSYEQY
TRBV5-1	NA	ASSPQGHTEAF
TRBV18	NA	ASSPPIVNEQF
TRBV10-3	NA	AISESNYGYT
TRBV5-4	NA	AGGGARTEAF
TRBV11-2	NA	ASSFSTGHEQY
TRBV19	TRBD1	ASSIGTGIFGQPQH
TRBV6-2/TRBV6-3	NA	ASSPRHRAGQPQH
TRBV5-1	TRBD2	ASSLDLAGPGTDTQY
TRBV11-3	NA	ASSLDPGGEAF
TRBV29-1	NA	SVAEPILGGGGNTIY
TRBV7-9	NA	ASSFPQQANYGYT
TRBV18	TRBD1	ASSPPGQGRNIQY
TRBV5-1	TRBD2	ASSVLAGPDTDTQY
TRBV5-1	TRBD1	ASSLSLGQENGYT
TRBV5-1	NA	ASSLAGTKGAF
TRBV30	TRBD1	ASDRSFTDTQY
TRBV18	NA	ASSPPSQEEKLF
TRBV9	TRBD1	ASSVVDRADTRAF
TRBV13	TRBD2	ASSSLDRGASGRARPTYNEQF
TRBV18	TRBD2	ASSPPGTSGSLRSGTDTQY